The clone carrying this T cell receptor (beta chain) has just a few counts. This CDR3 region has 15 residues. Germline V gene sequence: CDR1 KGHDR, CDR2 SFDVKD. With 7 bases removed from V and 6 bases from J, the gap between germline ends came to 18 bases. RNA transcripts yielded amplified TCR beta CDR3 regions. In the first-round RT-PCR of the TCR CDR3, the HTBI primer set was used. TCRdb fed the multiplex PCR reads into MiXCR, producing one record per CDR3 protein. Among around 440,000 distinct CDR3 sequences, about a sixth were seen once, and the ten largest hold approximately 14%. The data derive from a study of T cells in Graves' hyperthyroidism and ophthalmopathy. Stable Graves' hyperthyroidism denoted no ophthalmopathy progression over 18 months. From 9 to 10 ml of fresh peripheral blood, PBMCs were isolated.

The receptor's source is a woman younger than 30 with Graves' hyperthyroidism. The chain uses TRBV24-1 and TRBJ2-1; a possible D gene is TRBD2 (5 bases). Sequencing input: blood. The DNA of the CDR3 is TGTGCCACCAGCCGACTAACCACCCTTGGCAATGAGCAGTTCTTC. As protein: CATSRLTTLGNEQFF.